The present TCR beta chain was sequenced within a study of CD8 T cells in ankylosing spondylitis (dated by TCRdb to the late 2010s). General notes on the study: T cell receptor beta repertoires were profiled in healthy donors and ankylosing spondylitis patients so that disease-linked TCR variants could be found. The full study cohort was made up of approximately 27 ankylosing spondylitis patients and roughly 100 healthy donors. Samples of peripheral blood were taken, and for ankylosing spondylitis patients, synovial fluid was collected as well.

This clonotype was seen more than once but under ten times. It has no known antigen specificity. Base qualities are missing; no much larger clone stands one base away. Sequences DFQATT (CDR1) and SNEGSKA (CDR2) are obtained from the germline V gene (reference sequence). V loses 1 base of germline sequence and J loses 2 bases, and the interval between the two ends is 17 bases. The cysteine opens and the phenylalanine closes a CDR3 of 17 amino acids. The retained sequence is limited to the CDR3, 51 bases, with the frame set at the first base. Study-level results and caveats: A CD8+ phenotype was shown by the disease-linked clones, which were found at relatively low frequencies in peripheral blood. According to the report, matched synovial fluid samples from ankylosing spondylitis patients were significantly enriched for the disease-linked clones. Blood from ankylosing spondylitis patients appeared to be characterized by a TCR beta motif composed of eight highly homologous amino acid variants. Some of the motif variants had been reported before in the synovial fluid and blood of reactive arthritis patients, a finding that suggests common disease-initiation mechanisms.

The data were produced on an Illumina HiSeq 2500. TCR beta libraries were prepared by quantitative 5'-RACE with molecular barcodes. Processing in the source paper ran as follows. To identify disease-linked TCR variants, a new computational method was used, one built on a probabilistic model of VDJ rearrangement. The public reads were reprocessed in TCRdb via fastp at Q25 and MiXCR, keeping in-frame beta chains. For every CDR3 protein sequence, its rows merge into one entry that carries the most common genes and DNA. TCRdb, not the original authors, processed these V and J calls. This sample has a few hundred thousand distinct CDR3 sequences in its table, and 15% to 20% of those were observed once. The ten largest clones represent 0.95% to 1.1% of the sample.

This receptor was identified in a male donor with ankylosing spondylitis. Input material: blood, either unsorted or a sorted T cell fraction (not recorded which). The rearranged segments are TRBV20-1 and TRBJ2-2; TRBD2 is a weak D gene call, 6 bases matching. At the DNA level, the sequence is TGCAGTGCTAGAGGGTTCGGTCCTAGCGATAACACCGGGGAGCTGTTTTTT. Its translation is CSARGFGPSDNTGELFF.